Shown below are 6 T cell receptor beta chains from a single sample sequenced in a study of beta chain features in type 1 diabetes. Every bit of the isolated RNA underwent reverse transcription, so sequencing read expressed TCRB transcripts. TCRdb's copy holds only in-frame clones and misses some; the assay was immunoSEQ multiplex PCR. This table holds roughly 42,000 clones, 50% found once. Sequences were obtained from stem cell memory CD4+ T cells from blood. The receptors stem from a woman aged 25-40 years in good health.

This clone came up a few times. The CDR3 DNA sequence: TGTGCCAGCAGTTTACCCCCCGGGACAGGGAGGGGCTACACCTTC. It is translated as CASSLPPGTGRGYTF. J is TRBJ1-2 and V is TRBV28; 9 nucleotides line up with TRBD1. This CDR3 is built from 15 residues. V shed 2 bases, J shed 8 bases, and the junction held 9 bases outside the gene matches. Germline values: CDR1 MDHEN, CDR2 SYDVKM.

V and J are TRBV6-1 and TRBJ1-3; D is perhaps TRBD1 (6 bases). The CDR3 is 16 residues long. Looked up from germline, CDR1 is MNHNS and CDR2 is SASEGT. V was pared by 3 bases and J by 0 bases, with 12 bases between. CDR3 sequence reads: CASSENSGASGNTIYF. CDR3 bases: TGTGCCAGCAGTGAGAACTCAGGGGCCTCTGGAAACACCATATATTTT.

J is TRBJ2-2 and V is TRBV4-3; 11 bases line up with TRBD2. Germline CDR1 LGHNA, CDR2 YSLEER. This CDR3 is built from 16 residues. Losses at the gene ends were 5 bases for V and 4 bases for J; bases not matched to a gene: 6. CDR3 nucleotide sequence: TGCGCCAGCAGCACTATTAGCGGGAGGGTCACCGGGGAGCTGTTTTTT. Translation: CASSTISGRVTGELFF.

This clone is a singleton in its sample. The rearrangement links TRBV18 to TRBJ2-3; no clear D gene. V was pared by 4 bases and J by 5 bases, with 13 bases between. This CDR3 region has 14 residues. Germline V gene lookup returns CDR1 KGHSH and CDR2 LQKENI. DNA for the CDR3: TGTGCCAGCTCACTGCGTCTTAACGAAGATACGCAGTATTTT. Residues: CASSLRLNEDTQYF.

This clone was seen a handful of times. The V gene is TRBV28, the J gene TRBJ2-3; TRBD1 might be the D (5 bases). CDR3 length: 13 residues. Germline V gives CDR1 MDHEN, CDR2 SYDVKM. Trimming pared 8 bases from V and 4 bases from J, leaving 13 bases between. The CDR3 loop reads CASFTQGPDTQYF. CDR3 bases: TGTGCCAGCTTTACGCAGGGCCCAGATACGCAGTATTTT.

The genes are TRBV11-1 and TRBJ2-3, with D possibly being TRBD2 (5 bases). The V and J ends lost 3 bases and 1 base respectively, with 11 bases between them. This CDR3 spans 15 amino acids. The germline V gene encodes CDR1 SGHAT and CDR2 FQDESV (reference sequence). DNA for the CDR3: TGTGCCAGCAGCTTCGGGGTCTCAGGCACAGATACGCAGTATTTT. Amino acid sequence: CASSFGVSGTDTQYF.